This T cell receptor beta chain was identified during a study of blood T cell repertoires in COVID-19. Trimming took 3 bases from V and 4 from J, leaving 12 bases between them. The germline gives CDR1 SGHTA, CDR2 FQGNSA. The CDR3 covers 14 residues. Method: immunoSEQ multiplex PCR; TCRdb's copy keeps in-frame clones and lacks some. The sample has roughly 200,000 clones; 70% to 80% are singletons. Sequencing was done on a sample of peripheral blood. V usage is TRBV7-2 and J usage is TRBJ1-2, with a possible D match to TRBD1 (6 bases). The clonotype originates from a man aged 45 to 65 who had recovered from COVID-19. CDR3 sequence (DNA): TGTGCCAGCAGCTTGGGGGCGGAGTTCTATGGCTACACCTTC. Its protein is CASSLGAEFYGYTF.